These 20 T cell receptor beta chains originate from one sample sequenced in a study of T-cell reconstitution after alpha-beta-depleted transplantation in children (dated by TCRdb to the mid-2010s). The method was PCR. Sequencing relied on an Illumina HiSeq 2500. To normalize quantification of the TCRbeta repertoire, the TCR libraries were built with molecular barcoding that relied on unique molecular identifiers. The public reads were reprocessed in TCRdb via fastp at Q25 and MiXCR, keeping in-frame beta chains. Entries are consolidated by CDR3 protein sequence, retaining the most common genes and DNA. The sample table contains about 690,000 distinct CDR3 sequences; only one count was recorded for roughly 17% of them. The leading ten clones occupy around 0.96% of the sample. Sequences were derived from PBMCs from the stem cell graft donor, sampled from the stem cell graft. These receptors came from a human donor who donated a stem cell graft to a child with acute myeloid leukemia.

In this sample, this clonotype turned up a few times. The gene calls are TRBV5-5 and TRBJ1-5; 10 bases map to TRBD1. From germline, CDR1 is SGHKS and CDR2 YYEKEE (reference sequence). V shed 3 bases and J 4 bases; nucleotides not matched to a gene: 4. The CDR3 spans 15 residues. This CDR3 reads CASSSGTGENQPQHF. The DNA for the CDR3 is TGTGCCAGCAGCTCCGGGACAGGGGAGAATCAGCCCCAGCATTTT.

Comments on this clonotype: Just one base apart from a much larger clone, this may be a read error. The rearrangement links TRBV12-3 or TRBV12-4 to TRBJ2-7; no firm D call. Trimming removed 2 bases at V and 5 bases at J, with 10 bases between. CDR3 size: 13 residues. CDR3 region: CASSLKGTHEQYF. DNA for the CDR3: TGTGCCAGCAGTTTAAAGGGTACCCACGAGCAGTACTTC.

Written as DNA, the CDR3 is TGTGCCAGCAGTAGGAAGGGACAGAGCACAGATACGCAGTATTTT. Its translation: CASSRKGQSTDTQYF. V usage is TRBV12-3 or TRBV12-4 and J usage is TRBJ2-3; 7 positions match TRBD1. Trimming cost V 5 bases and J 0 bases; bases outside gene matches: 5. This CDR3 comprises 15 residues.

About this clonotype: A much larger clone sits a single nucleotide away, making a read error possible. J is TRBJ1-5 and V is TRBV20-1; 8 bases agree with TRBD1. The CDR3 runs 15 residues. J gave up 3 bases and V 3 bases, and 7 bases lay outside the gene matches. Germline CDR1 DFQATT, CDR2 SNEGSKA (reference sequence). This CDR3 reads CSASRGGQVNQPQHF. The DNA for the CDR3 is TGCAGTGCTAGTCGGGGGGGACAGGTCAATCAGCCCCAGCATTTT.

This clonotype was observed at least ten times. The chain is built from TRBV20-1 and TRBJ2-3; 8 bases fit TRBD2. The ends lost 7 bases at V and 2 bases at J; junction bases unmatched: 8. This CDR3 is 14 amino acids long. Germline V gives CDR1 DFQATT, CDR2 SNEGSKA (reference sequence). The CDR3 region is CSGLLAGLTDTQYF. Here the CDR3 DNA reads TGCAGTGGGTTGTTAGCGGGGCTCACAGATACGCAGTATTTT.

This clonotype has at least ten counts. The V and J genes are TRBV29-1 and TRBJ1-2, with D unresolved. CDR1 is SQVTM, CDR2 ANQGSEA, per germline. The CDR3 spans 14 residues. The ends were cut back, 3 bases at V and 5 bases at J, with 16 bases in the middle. CDR3 nucleotides: TGCAGCGTTGAGAGTCGGCAGCCGGTTTATGGCTACACCTTC. This gives the protein CSVESRQPVYGYTF.

This clonotype was observed many times. This rearrangement joins TRBV20-1 to TRBJ2-5; D ambiguous. Germline lookup yields CDR1 DFQATT and CDR2 SNEGSKA (reference sequence). Trimming pared 2 bases from V and 5 bases from J, leaving 15 bases between. This CDR3 contains 14 residues. CDR3 sequence (DNA): TGCAGTGCTAGATGGCCTGGCTTACCCGAGACCCAGTACTTC. Translating it yields CSARWPGLPETQYF.

V usage is TRBV11-3 and J usage is TRBJ1-2; unclear D gene. Germline V gene sequence: CDR1 SGHNT, CDR2 YENEEA. This CDR3 comprises 14 residues. Trimming took 1 base from V and 7 from J, leaving 13 bases between them. As DNA, the CDR3 is TGTGCCAGCAGCTTAGGCTGGTCCGAGGGTGGCTACACCTTC. Protein sequence: CASSLGWSEGGYTF.

This clonotype was seen many times. V is TRBV5-1 and J is TRBJ1-1, with 8 bases that match TRBD1. The junction had 9 bases not matched to a gene; V was cut back by 4 bases and J by 4 bases. CDR3 length: 15 amino acids. Per the germline V gene, CDR1 is SGHRS and CDR2 is YFSETQ. CDR3 loop: CASSPRTGRGTEAFF. CDR3 DNA: TGCGCCAGCAGCCCCCGGACAGGGAGGGGCACTGAAGCTTTCTTT. The complete variable domain, with remaining parts taken from reference TRBV5-1 and TRBJ1-1, reads KAGVTQTPRYLIKTRGQQVTLSCSPISGHRSVSWYQQTPGQGLQFLFEYFSETQRNKGNFPGRFSGRQFSNSRSEMNVSTLELGDSALYLCASSPRTGRGTEAFFGQGTRLTVV.

CDR3 coding DNA: TGTGCCAGCAGCTCTGGACAGGGAAACTTCGGAAACACCATATATTTT. This gives the protein CASSSGQGNFGNTIYF. The chain couples TRBV7-6 to TRBJ1-3; 8 bases align to TRBD1. CDR3 length equals 16 residues. With V trimmed by 4 bases and J by 4 bases, 9 bases remained unmatched. Germline V gene sequence: CDR1 SGHVS, CDR2 FNYEAQ.

In this sample, this clonotype turned up many times. The chain joins TRBV12-3 or TRBV12-4 to TRBJ2-6; D is unresolved. Trimming pared 3 bases from V and 2 bases from J, leaving 8 bases between. CDR3 length equals 15 residues. CDR3 nucleotide sequence: TGTGCCAGCAGTTTGTGGGGAACTGGGGCCAACGTCCTGACTTTC. It codes for CASSLWGTGANVLTF.

This clonotype was seen a few times. The chain is built from TRBV7-2 and TRBJ2-3; TRBD2 is a possible D gene (6 bases). From germline, CDR1 is SGHTA and CDR2 FQGNSA. This CDR3 is 14 amino acids long. Trimming removed 5 bases at V and 2 bases at J, with 11 bases between. DNA for the CDR3: TGTGCCAGCAGCCGGGACTCCACCACAGATACGCAGTATTTT. This sequence encodes CASSRDSTTDTQYF.

The rearrangement joins TRBV7-2 to TRBJ1-4, with TRBD1 identical over 10 bases. CDR1 is SGHTA, CDR2 FQGNSA, per germline. The J segment lost 8 bases and the V segment lost 5 bases, leaving 5 bases of the junction unmatched. The CDR3 is 14 amino acids. The CDR3 DNA reads as TGTGCCAGCAGCCCTCCGGGACAGGGGGAAAAACTGTTTTTT. Amino acids: CASSPPGQGEKLFF.

This clonotype was detected a few times. The chain is built from TRBV7-2 and TRBJ2-1, with 8 bases identical to TRBD1. The CDR3 extends over 15 amino acids. The V and J ends lost 1 base and 7 bases, in that order; junction bases with no gene match: 6. Germline CDR1 reads SGHTA; CDR2 reads FQGNSA. This CDR3 reads CASSLVTGVGNEQFF. Written as DNA, the CDR3 is TGTGCCAGCAGCTTAGTGACAGGGGTTGGGAATGAGCAGTTCTTC.

This clonotype was recorded a few times. The chain carries TRBV12-3 or TRBV12-4 and TRBJ2-1; 11 positions match TRBD2. Unmatched junction bases numbered 6, after V lost 8 bases and J lost 3 bases. The CDR3 contains 15 residues. The CDR3 protein is CASLSGGGHYNEQFF. The CDR3 region has the DNA TGTGCCAGCCTTAGCGGGGGGGGTCACTACAATGAGCAGTTCTTC.

This clonotype has a count of ten or more. The gene calls are TRBV20-1 and TRBJ2-3, with 7 positions matching TRBD2. Germline loops: CDR1 DFQATT, CDR2 SNEGSKA (reference sequence). CDR3 length: 12 residues. The V segment lost 7 bases and the J segment 4 bases; nucleotides outside the gene matches: 5. The CDR3: CSGSRGSDTQYF. CDR3 nucleotides: TGCAGTGGCTCGCGGGGGTCAGATACGCAGTATTTT.

The gene calls are TRBV20-1 and TRBJ2-3, with 9 bases fitting TRBD2. The CDR3 runs to 16 residues. Germline loops: CDR1 DFQATT, CDR2 SNEGSKA (reference sequence). V lost 4 bases, J lost 5 bases, and 13 bases stayed unmatched. As DNA, the CDR3 is TGCAGTGCTACAAAGAATGCGGGGGGGCCTGAAGATACGCAGTATTTT. This gives the protein CSATKNAGGPEDTQYF.

The chain is built from TRBV20-1 and TRBJ2-7, with D maybe TRBD2 (6 bases). V was cut by 0 bases and J by 0 bases, with 15 bases left in between. Germline V gene sequence: CDR1 DFQATT, CDR2 SNEGSKA (reference sequence). The CDR3 runs 16 residues. The CDR3 reads CSARDLGGVSSYEQYF. The CDR3 nucleotides are TGCAGTGCTAGAGATCTGGGCGGGGTGAGCTCCTACGAGCAGTACTTC.

CDR3 in DNA: TGTGCCAGCAGCTTAGGTGGAGTGATCTATGGCTACACCTTC. It encodes CASSLGGVIYGYTF. The chain employs TRBV7-9 and TRBJ1-2; D not certain. Germline V gene lookup returns CDR1 SEHNR and CDR2 FQNEAQ (reference sequence). This CDR3 has 14 amino acids. V gave up 1 base and J gave up 4 bases, with 10 bases separating them. Based on the CDR3 plus reference TRBV7-9 and TRBJ1-2, the full variable domain is DTGVSQNPRHKITKRGQNVTFRCDPISEHNRLYWYRQTLGQGPEFLTYFQNEAQLEKSRLLSDRFSAERPKGSFSTLEIQRTEQGDSAMYLCASSLGGVIYGYTFGSGTRLTVV.

The chain carries TRBV28 and TRBJ2-4; D perhaps matches TRBD2 (5 bases). Between the trimmed V and J ends, which lost 6 bases and 6 bases, there was a span of 18 bases. The CDR3 sequence is 15 residues long. Germline V gene sequence: CDR1 MDHEN, CDR2 SYDVKM. In DNA, the CDR3 is TGTGCCAGCAGCTACGGGGATGACGGCGGAAACATTCAGTACTTC. This gives the protein CASSYGDDGGNIQYF.